The text below deals with one T cell receptor (beta chain). This entry comes from a study of technical replicates of blood from a handful of donors. TCRdb's table, derived via immunoSEQ multiplex PCR, lists solely in-frame clones and lacks some. Altogether about 83,000 clones are present, 90% to 98% being singletons, with the ten largest covering around 0.31%. With 5 bases clipped from V and 7 bases from J, the junction kept 7 bases outside the gene matches. The CDR3 is 13 amino acids. Germline assignment: CDR1 SGHNT and CDR2 YYREEE (reference sequence). The sequencing sample was made of T cells isolated from PBMCs. This TCR was sampled from a human donor in good health. The rearrangement uses TRBV5-4 and TRBJ1-2; 8 positions match TRBD1. The CDR3 coding sequence is TGTGCCAGCAGTTTCGACAGGGGATCTGGCTACACCTTC. As protein: CASSFDRGSGYTF.